Included here is one T cell receptor (beta chain) sequence, with context. Every participating donor contributed about 10 milliliters of peripheral blood through a draw. V shed 0 bases, J shed 2 bases, and the junction held 1 base outside the gene matches. The CDR3 spans 14 residues. Germline V gene sequence: CDR1 LGHDT, CDR2 YNNKEL (reference sequence). A sample-barcoded 5' primer and a J-beta primer mix were used in a second PCR of roughly 7 to 11 cycles. A tag from a template-switch adaptor with 12 random nucleotides marked each cDNA molecule. TCRdb reprocessed the 5' RACE reads with MiXCR, giving one entry per CDR3 protein. The table shows over a million distinct CDR3 sequences, with about 43% occurring only once. These data originate in a study of blood T cells in healthy people across ages.

The chain links TRBV3-1 to TRBJ2-7; 7 bases align to TRBD1. The sequence was obtained from a woman aged 18-29 years in good health. Sequenced sample: blood. The CDR3 here is CASSQDTGAYEQYF. The CDR3 nucleotides are TGTGCCAGCAGCCAAGATACAGGGGCCTACGAGCAGTACTTC.